Following are 8 T cell receptor beta chains from one sample sequenced in a study of blood T cell repertoires in COVID-19 (dated by TCRdb to the early 2020s). The method behind the library was the immunoSEQ multiplex PCR assay. TCRdb stores this immuneACCESS table with in-frame sequences only. Part of the clones is absent; in the studies checked, under half of the shortfall reflects unresolved V genes, and no reason is known for the rest. Recorded for this sample are 120,000 or so clones; roughly 85% of them occurred a single time. The biggest ten clones account for 20% to 25% of the sample. The specimen sequenced was peripheral blood. These receptors were taken from a human donor in a cohort sampled during active COVID-19.

The V gene is TRBV6-2 or TRBV6-3, the J gene TRBJ2-7, with 8 nucleotides matching TRBD1. J gave up 2 bases and V 6 bases, and 9 bases lay outside the gene matches. The germline CDR1 and CDR2 sequences are MNHEY and SVGEGT. CDR3 length: 15 residues. The DNA of the CDR3 is TGTGCCAGCAGCTCATACCAGGGGGCCACCTACGAGCAGTACTTC. Protein: CASSSYQGATYEQYF.

V gene TRBV19 combines with J gene TRBJ2-5, with 8 bases that match TRBD2. The V segment lost 5 bases and the J segment 4 bases; nucleotides outside the gene matches: 9. There are 15 residues in the CDR3. CDR1 LNHDA and CDR2 SQIVND come from the germline V gene (reference sequence). Written as DNA, the CDR3 is TGTGCCAGTAGTCCGCCGGGACGGGAGGGAGAGACCCAGTACTTC. Its translation is CASSPPGREGETQYF.

The chain combines TRBV25-1 with TRBJ1-1; weak D call: TRBD1 (6 bases). V was cut by 6 bases and J by 3 bases, with 17 bases left in between. Germline CDR1 is MGHDK and CDR2 is SYGVNS. This CDR3 spans 15 amino acids. CDR3 coding DNA: TGTGCCAGCAGCGTCCTACAGGGTTCGGACACTGAAGCTTTCTTT. Its protein is CASSVLQGSDTEAFF.

The chain joins TRBV12-3 or TRBV12-4 to TRBJ1-5; the D gene is possibly TRBD1 (5 bases). This CDR3 is built from 13 residues. Trimming pared 6 bases from V and 4 bases from J, leaving 10 bases between. This chain's CDR3 is CASRLGGNQPQHF. CDR3 nucleotide sequence: TGTGCCAGCAGGCTGGGGGGTAATCAGCCCCAGCATTTT.

The V gene is TRBV7-9, the J gene TRBJ2-3, with TRBD2 matching over 11 bases. Germline loops: CDR1 SEHNR, CDR2 FQNEAQ (reference sequence). Trimming cost V 6 bases and J 2 bases; bases outside gene matches: 10. The CDR3 runs to 17 residues. The CDR3 here is CASRRAGTSGFTDTQYF. The CDR3 DNA follows: TGTGCCAGCAGGAGGGCCGGGACTAGCGGATTCACAGATACGCAGTATTTT.

This clone showed up just once. The rearrangement links TRBV7-2 to TRBJ2-7; 11 bases are shared with TRBD1. In germline, CDR1 is SGHTA, CDR2 FQGNSA. This CDR3 spans 14 amino acids. Trimming took 3 bases from V and 4 from J; bases not matched to a gene: 2. CDR3 DNA: TGTGCCAGCAGCTTCGGGACAGGGGGTTACGAGCAGTACTTC. Amino acid sequence: CASSFGTGGYEQYF.

This clone is a singleton in its sample. The J gene is TRBJ2-2, the V gene TRBV7-6; 7 bases match TRBD2. V lost 5 bases to trimming and J lost 0 bases; unmatched junction nucleotides: 9. Germline CDR1 SGHVS, CDR2 FNYEAQ. The CDR3 runs 17 residues. The DNA for the CDR3 is TGTGCCAGCAGCAAACAACGGGAGGCCTCGAACACCGGGGAGCTGTTTTTT. Encoded protein: CASSKQREASNTGELFF. The variable domain in full, completed from reference TRBV7-6 and TRBJ2-2, reads GAGVSQSPRYKVTKRGQDVALRCDPISGHVSLYWYRQALGQGPEFLTYFNYEAQQDKSGLPNDRFSAERPEGSISTLTIQRTEQRDSAMYRCASSKQREASNTGELFFGEGSRLTVL.

The chain combines TRBV6-5 with TRBJ1-1, with 10 bases matching TRBD1. Germline-derived CDR1 and CDR2 are MNHEY and SVGAGI. The CDR3 covers 14 residues. The V and J ends lost 6 bases and 5 bases, in that order; junction bases with no gene match: 6. The CDR3 nucleotides read TGTGCCAGCAGGACAGGGGGCGGAGGTACTGAAGCTTTCTTT. It yields the protein CASRTGGGGTEAFF.